Described below is a single TCR beta chain sequence and its context. Its cognate antigen has yet to be identified. The record has no base qualities; no much larger clone is one base away. This specimen comes from a study of T cell changes during pregnancy in multiple sclerosis (dated by TCRdb to the late 2010s). General notes on the study: In women with multiple sclerosis, the researchers looked at how the T cell repertoire shifted as pregnancy progressed.

CDR1 MNHEY and CDR2 SMNVEV were looked up in the germline V gene (reference sequence). V is clipped by 5 bases and J by 0 bases, and the sequence between their germline boundaries is 14 bases long. The CDR3 runs 15 residues from the cysteine to the phenylalanine. Only CDR3 DNA remains: 45 bases, in frame from the first base. The receptor library was made with the immunoSEQ multiplex PCR assay. Entries here come from immuneACCESS through TCRdb and include only in-frame sequences with V and J called. Some clones fail to appear in such tables; in the studies checked, an unresolved V gene covers under half of the shortfall, and the cause of the remainder is unknown. The sample table contains under 50,000 clones; only one count was recorded for 90% to 95% of them. Almost 4.5% of the sample lies in the top ten.

The receptor's source is a female donor with multiple sclerosis, enrolled in a pregnancy study. The sequence joins TRBV27 to TRBJ2-7; D gene: possibly TRBD2, on 6 matching bases. The sequenced sample was CD8+ T cells from peripheral blood mononuclear cells, obtained in the first trimester of pregnancy. At the DNA level, the sequence is TGTGCCAGCAGTACCCTAGCGCGGAGCTCCTACGAGCAGTACTTC. Its translation is CASSTLARSSYEQYF.